The entry that follows covers one T cell receptor beta chain sequence. Its antigen is not identified. The data originate from a study of T cell responses to AZD1222 COVID-19 vaccine. This CDR3 comprises 18 residues. V was pared by 3 bases and J by 0 bases, with 16 bases between. Germline V gene data show CDR1 as SGHRS and CDR2 as YFSETQ. Data came from immunoSEQ multiplex PCR; TCRdb stores just in-frame clones and leaves some out. The table has roughly 130,000 clones, about 89% seen once. Findings of the study overall: Unmutated variant regions are reportedly the target of nearly half of TCRs that are spike-specific.

The sequencing here drew on peripheral blood, taken 28 days after the second dose of the MenACWY control vaccine. This TCR was recovered from an adult who received the MenACWY meningococcal vaccine as a control. The rearrangement links TRBV5-1 to TRBJ1-6, with D tentatively TRBD1 (5 bases). CDR3 loop: CASSSFSTGPSYNSPLHF. The CDR3 nucleotides read TGCGCCAGCAGCTCATTTTCGACGGGACCCTCCTATAATTCACCCCTCCACTTT.